This TCR beta chain was identified in a study of T cell clonality in common variable immunodeficiency. Findings and limits, study-wide: CVID subjects had higher TCRbeta clonality than healthy controls, most marked in about a third. CVID subjects shared fewer TCRbeta clones than healthy controls did. CVID patient heterogeneity limited repertoire-clinical complication correlations.

CDR1 is LGHDT, CDR2 YNNKEL, per germline (reference sequence). V gave up 3 bases and J gave up 3 bases; unmatched junction bases: 6. This CDR3 is built from 15 residues. This clone was counted ten times or more. As yet, its antigen is unknown. Sequencing ends 3 residues short of the CDR3 end; the germline J gene provides the rest. Caucasian heritage predominated among both patients and controls. Repertoires were generated with immunoSEQ multiplex PCR, while TCRdb's copy carries only in-frame clones and drops some. The sample contains some 60,000 clones, none occurring once; under 2% lies in the top ten.

V is TRBV3-1 (or the pseudogene TRBV3-2) and J is TRBJ1-2; the match to TRBD1 covers 8 bases. The TCR sequence derives from a person aged 18-70 years in good health. The sample consisted of peripheral blood mononuclear cells. The CDR3 here is CASSHWDRSDYGYTF. CDR3 DNA, as far as it was read: TGTGCCAGCAGCCACTGGGACAGGTCAGACTATGGC.